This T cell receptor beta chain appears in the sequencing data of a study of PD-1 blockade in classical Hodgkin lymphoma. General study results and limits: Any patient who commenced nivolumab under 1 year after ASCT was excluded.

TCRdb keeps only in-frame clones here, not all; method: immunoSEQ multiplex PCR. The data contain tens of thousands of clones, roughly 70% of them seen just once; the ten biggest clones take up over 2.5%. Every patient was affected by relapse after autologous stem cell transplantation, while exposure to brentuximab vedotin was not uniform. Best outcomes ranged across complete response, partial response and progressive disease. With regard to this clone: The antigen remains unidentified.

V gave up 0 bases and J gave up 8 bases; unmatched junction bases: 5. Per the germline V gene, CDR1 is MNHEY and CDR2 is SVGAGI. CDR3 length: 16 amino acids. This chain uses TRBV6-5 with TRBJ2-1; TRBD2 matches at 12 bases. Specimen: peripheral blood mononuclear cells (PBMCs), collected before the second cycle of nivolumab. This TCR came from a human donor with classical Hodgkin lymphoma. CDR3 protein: CASSYSPSGGADEQFF. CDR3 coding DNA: TGTGCCAGCAGTTACTCCCCTAGCGGGGGGGCCGATGAGCAGTTCTTC.